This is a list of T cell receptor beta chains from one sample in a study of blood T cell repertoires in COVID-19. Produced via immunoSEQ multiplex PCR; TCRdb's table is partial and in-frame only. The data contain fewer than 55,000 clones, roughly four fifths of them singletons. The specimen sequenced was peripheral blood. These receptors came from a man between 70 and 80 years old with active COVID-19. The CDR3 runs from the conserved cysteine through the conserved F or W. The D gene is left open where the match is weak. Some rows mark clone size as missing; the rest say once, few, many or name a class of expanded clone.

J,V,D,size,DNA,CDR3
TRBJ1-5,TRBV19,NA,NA,TGTGCCAGTAGTGTGGCTTACAATCAGCCCCAGCATTTT,CASSVAYNQPQHF
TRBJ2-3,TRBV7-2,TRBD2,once,TGTGCCAGCAGCAACCCGAGACTAGCGGGGGATTATGATACGCAGTATTTT,CASSNPRLAGDYDTQYF
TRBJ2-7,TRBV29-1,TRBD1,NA,TGCAGCGTTGGGCTGACAGGGGGCCACGAGCAGTACTTC,CSVGLTGGHEQYF
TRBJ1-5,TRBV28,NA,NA,TGTGCCAGCAGGATAGAGGATCAGCCCCAGCATTTT,CASRIEDQPQHF
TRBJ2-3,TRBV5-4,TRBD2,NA,TGTGCCAGCAGCCCTAGCGGGGGGGGCACAGATACGCAGTATTTT,CASSPSGGGTDTQYF
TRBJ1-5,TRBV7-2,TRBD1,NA,TGTGCCAGCAGCACAGGGGATGGCAATCAGCCCCAGCATTTT,CASSTGDGNQPQHF
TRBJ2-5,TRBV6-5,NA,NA,TGTGCCAGCATAATAGGACACCTCCAAGAGACCCAGTACTTC,CASIIGHLQETQYF
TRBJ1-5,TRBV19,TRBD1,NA,TGTGCCAGTCGTGACCGGGACAGGGGGATTTTGAGCAATCAGCCCCAGCATTTT,CASRDRDRGILSNQPQHF
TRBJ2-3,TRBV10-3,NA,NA,TGTGCCATCAGTGGATCGACTCACACAGATACGCAGTATTTT,CAISGSTHTDTQYF
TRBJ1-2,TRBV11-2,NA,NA,TGTGCCAGCAGTTTTGGGGCGACCTATGGCTACACCTTC,CASSFGATYGYTF
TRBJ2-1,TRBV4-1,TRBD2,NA,TGCGCCAGCAGCCACCCCGGGGAGGGTCTAATAAATGAGCAGTTCTTC,CASSHPGEGLINEQFF
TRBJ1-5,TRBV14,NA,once,TGTGCCAGCAGCCAAGGTATTCAGGGTCAGCCCCAGCATTTT,CASSQGIQGQPQHF
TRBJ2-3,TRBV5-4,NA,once,TGTGCCAGCAGTTCAGCTCGGGTTGGGACAGATACGCAGTATTTT,CASSSARVGTDTQYF
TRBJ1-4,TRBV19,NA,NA,TGTGCCAGTAGTATACAGGGCCATTTGCCTGCTGAAAAACTGTTTTTT,CASSIQGHLPAEKLFF
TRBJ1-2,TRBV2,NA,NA,TGTGCCAGCAGTGACTCGGCAGGGGCCCCCTATGGCTACACCTTC,CASSDSAGAPYGYTF
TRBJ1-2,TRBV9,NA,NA,TGTGCCAGCAGCGTCACCCCCGGGACACTTTATGGCTACACCTTC,CASSVTPGTLYGYTF
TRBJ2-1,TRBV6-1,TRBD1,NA,TGTGCCAGCAGTGAAGGACAGGGGCCTTACAATGAGCAGTTCTTC,CASSEGQGPYNEQFF
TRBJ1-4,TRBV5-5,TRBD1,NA,TGTGCCAGCAGCGTCGGACAGGGCGGGGCAACTAATGAAAAACTGTTTTTT,CASSVGQGGATNEKLFF
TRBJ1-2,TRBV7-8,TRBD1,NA,TGTGCCAGCAGCTGGGACAGCGATAACTATGGCTACACCTTC,CASSWDSDNYGYTF
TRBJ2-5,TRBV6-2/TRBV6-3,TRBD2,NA,TGTGCCAGCAGTTACACCCCGGGACTAGTAGGGGAGACCCAGTACTTC,CASSYTPGLVGETQYF
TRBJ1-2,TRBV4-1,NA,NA,TGCGCCAGCAGCCAAGATGAGGGTACCTATGGCTACACCTTC,CASSQDEGTYGYTF
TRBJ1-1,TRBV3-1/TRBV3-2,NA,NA,TGTGCCAGCAGCCAAGACAGCACTGAAGCTTTCTTT,CASSQDSTEAFF
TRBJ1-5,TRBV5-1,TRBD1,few,TGCGCCAGCAGCTTCGGACAGGGCAGCAATCAGCCCCAGCATTTT,CASSFGQGSNQPQHF
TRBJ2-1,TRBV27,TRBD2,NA,TGTGCCAGCAGCCGACTAGCGGGGGGCTCTAATGAGCAGTTCTTC,CASSRLAGGSNEQFF
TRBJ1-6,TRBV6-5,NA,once,TGTGCCAGCAGGGGACACTATAATTCACCCCTCCACTTT,CASRGHYNSPLHF
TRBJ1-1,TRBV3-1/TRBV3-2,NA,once,TGTGCCAGCAGCCTTACCGGGAAAATCGTCTTCTTT,CASSLTGKIVFF
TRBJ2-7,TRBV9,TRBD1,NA,TGTGCCAGCAGCCTTGGACAGGGGCGCTTGGACGAGCAGTACTTC,CASSLGQGRLDEQYF